This entry lists 25 T cell receptor beta chains sequenced from one sample in a study of vaccination and CD4 T cells after COVID-19. Sequencing of DNA taken from cultured CD4+ T cells relied on the Oncomine TCR Beta short-read assay. TCRdb itself ran the PCR reads through MiXCR, one entry per CDR3 protein. There are about 14,000 distinct CDR3 sequences in the sample; more than 45% occur only once, and about 8.8% lies in the top ten. This sample's treatment: 10-day PBMC culture with coronavirus spike peptide pools or control peptides (ViraFEST assay). Antigens of these TCRs are unknown. Sequencing was performed on CD4+ T cells from blood, cultured in vitro. The receptors derive from a human donor who had recovered from COVID-19.

The V and J genes are TRBV15 and TRBJ1-6, with TRBD1 matching 8 bases. V shed 5 bases and J 8 bases; nucleotides not matched to a gene: 8. This CDR3 spans 15 amino acids. Per the germline V gene, CDR1 is LNHNV and CDR2 is YYDKDF (reference sequence). The CDR3 region has the DNA TGTGCCACCAGCTTAGACAGGGGCTGGGATTCACCCCTCCACTTT. Translated: CATSLDRGWDSPLHF.

In its sample, this clonotype was seen a few times. The chain links TRBV12-3 or TRBV12-4 to TRBJ1-6; no reliable D call. V was cut by 5 bases and J by 0 bases, with 20 bases left in between. The CDR3 is 19 amino acids. For the CDR3, the DNA is TGTGCCAGCAGTCCCTCCCCGAGGGCGAATCCCTCCTATAATTCACCCCTCCACTTT. Translation: CASSPSPRANPSYNSPLHF.

This rearrangement joins TRBV6-5 to TRBJ1-2, with a weak D call TRBD1 (6 bases). This CDR3 has 18 amino acids. The germline V gene encodes CDR1 MNHEY and CDR2 SVGAGI. Trimming cost V 0 bases and J 0 bases, with 17 bases left between them. CDR3 residues: CASSYSGGQFSANYGYTF. The CDR3 DNA reads as TGTGCCAGCAGTTACTCGGGGGGGCAGTTTTCCGCTAACTATGGCTACACCTTC.

This rearrangement joins TRBV7-2 to TRBJ2-7, with 7 bases identical to TRBD1. The V segment lost 5 bases and the J segment 2 bases; nucleotides outside the gene matches: 3. Germline CDR1 SGHTA, CDR2 FQGNSA. The CDR3 spans 13 residues. Written as DNA, the CDR3 is TGTGCCAGCAGCGCGGACAGGCCCTACGAGCAGTACTTC. Residues: CASSADRPYEQYF.

The table lists this clonotype with a few counts. The chain joins TRBV28 to TRBJ1-2, with a weak D call TRBD1 (5 bases). V lost 3 bases and J lost 4, with 6 bases in between. There are 12 residues in the CDR3. In germline, CDR1 is MDHEN, CDR2 SYDVKM. CDR3 sequence: CASSFGGYGYTF. The CDR3 DNA is TGTGCCAGCAGTTTTGGGGGCTATGGCTACACCTTC.

This chain connects TRBV19 to TRBJ2-3; the D is unclear. In germline, CDR1 is LNHDA, CDR2 SQIVND (reference sequence). The CDR3 runs to 14 residues. The V end lost 3 bases, the J end lost 1 base, and 8 bases lay between the germline ends. The CDR3 sequence is CASSIIPGTDTQYF. The DNA of the CDR3 is TGTGCCAGTAGTATTATCCCGGGCACAGATACGCAGTATTTT.

The chain employs TRBV28 and TRBJ2-3; weak D call: TRBD1 (5 bases). The CDR3 runs to 16 residues. Between the trimmed V and J ends, which lost 3 bases and 0 bases, there was a span of 13 bases. In germline, CDR1 is MDHEN, CDR2 SYDVKM. CDR3 residues: CASSFLRTLSTDTQYF. For the CDR3, the DNA is TGTGCCAGCAGTTTCCTCAGGACACTAAGCACAGATACGCAGTATTTT.

In this sample, this clonotype is large (0.1 to 1%). This chain connects TRBV7-6 to TRBJ2-5; TRBD2 matches at 8 bases. This CDR3 has 15 residues. The germline gives CDR1 SGHVS, CDR2 FNYEAQ. With 1 base clipped from V and 5 bases from J, the junction kept 6 bases outside the gene matches. The DNA of the CDR3 is TGTGCCAGCAGCTTAGTGGGGACTAGTTGGGAGACCCAGTACTTC. Protein sequence: CASSLVGTSWETQYF.

V gene TRBV6-5 combines with J gene TRBJ2-7; 13 bases line up with TRBD2. The CDR3 is made up of 18 amino acids. V trimming: 4 bases; J trimming: 1 base; junction bases outside the gene matches: 10. Germline-derived CDR1 and CDR2 are MNHEY and SVGAGI. As DNA, the CDR3 is TGTGCCAGCAGTTGGGATTCGGCGGGACTAGCGGGATCCTACGAGCAGTACTTC. It translates to CASSWDSAGLAGSYEQYF.

The chain is built from TRBV20-1 and TRBJ2-1, with D possibly matching TRBD1 (6 bases). The V end was cut by 6 bases, the J end by 0 bases, with 15 bases between. The V gene's germline CDR1 is DFQATT and CDR2 SNEGSKA (reference sequence). The CDR3 has 15 amino acids. DNA of the CDR3: TGCAGTGCGGGGCTTGGGGGCAGCTCCTACAATGAGCAGTTCTTC. Its translation: CSAGLGGSSYNEQFF.

This clonotype counts as medium-sized. The chain employs TRBV5-1 and TRBJ2-1, with TRBD2 identical over 9 bases. The CDR3 extends over 15 amino acids. Looked up from germline, CDR1 is SGHRS and CDR2 is YFSETQ. Trimming cost V 0 bases and J 2 bases; bases outside gene matches: 0. The CDR3 protein is CASSLASGTYNEQFF. As DNA, the CDR3 is TGCGCCAGCAGCTTGGCTAGCGGGACCTACAATGAGCAGTTCTTC.

This clonotype was recorded a few times. The J gene is TRBJ2-5, the V gene TRBV19, with 7 positions matching TRBD2. This CDR3 is built from 13 residues. The trim removed 5 bases at V and 5 bases at J, leaving 5 bases unmatched. Germline CDR1 and CDR2: LNHDA and SQIVND (reference sequence). Written as DNA, the CDR3 is TGTGCCAGTAGTCTTAGCGGGCGGGAGACCCAGTACTTC. Translated: CASSLSGRETQYF.

This clonotype has just a few counts. The rearrangement joins TRBV7-9 to TRBJ1-2; 9 positions agree with TRBD1. This CDR3 spans 14 amino acids. The germline gives CDR1 SEHNR, CDR2 FQNEAQ (reference sequence). J lost 7 bases, V lost 5 bases, and 8 bases had no gene match. The CDR3 region has the DNA TGTGCCAGCAGCATCACAGGGGGCGAATCTGGCTACACCTTC. It encodes CASSITGGESGYTF.

The table lists this clonotype with a few counts. The CDR3 sequence is CSAAAGGAWGYTF. The CDR3 DNA reads TGCAGTGCTGCAGCAGGGGGCGCTTGGGGCTACACCTTC. J is TRBJ1-2 and V is TRBV20-1; 8 bases match TRBD1. The CDR3 extends over 13 amino acids. Germline V gene data show CDR1 as DFQATT and CDR2 as SNEGSKA (reference sequence). The J segment lost 8 bases and the V segment lost 5 bases, leaving 10 bases of the junction unmatched.

This sequence joins TRBV7-9 and TRBJ1-4, with D maybe TRBD1 (5 bases). The length of the CDR3 is 16 residues. Per germline, CDR1 SEHNR and CDR2 FQNEAQ (reference sequence). Trimming cost V 2 bases and J 8 bases, with 18 bases left between them. CDR3 DNA: TGTGCCAGCAGCTTAATTTTTTCTTCCAAGGGGGAAAAACTGTTTTTT. It is translated as CASSLIFSSKGEKLFF.

This clonotype was seen a few times. The V and J genes are TRBV7-3 and TRBJ1-1; TRBD1 is a possible D gene (5 bases). V was cut by 2 bases and J by 0 bases, with 13 bases left in between. This CDR3 has 16 residues. Germline assignment: CDR1 SGHTA and CDR2 FQGTGA. The CDR3 spells CASSLGGAKMNTEAFF. In DNA form, the CDR3 reads TGTGCCAGCAGCTTAGGTGGGGCTAAGATGAACACTGAAGCTTTCTTT.

This sequence joins TRBV11-1 and TRBJ2-1; TRBD2 matches at 11 bases. CDR1 is SGHAT and CDR2 is FQDESV in the germline V gene (reference sequence). This CDR3 contains 15 residues. Trimming at V came to 5 bases and at J to 10 bases, leaving 10 bases not matched to a gene. CDR3 bases: TGTGCCAGCAGCCCGACTAGCGGGGCACGGGGGGAGCAGTTCTTC. Its translation is CASSPTSGARGEQFF.

This chain links TRBV6-4 with TRBJ1-1, with unresolved D. V was cut by 4 bases and J by 1 base, with 7 bases left in between. Germline V gene sequence: CDR1 MRHNA, CDR2 SNTAGT. CDR3 length equals 13 residues. CDR3 sequence reads: CASSVRENTEAFF. The CDR3 DNA sequence: TGTGCCAGCAGTGTAAGGGAGAACACTGAAGCTTTCTTT.

The chain recombines TRBV20-1 with TRBJ1-1, with 7 positions matching TRBD1. In germline, CDR1 is DFQATT, CDR2 SNEGSKA (reference sequence). The ends lost 3 bases at V and 4 bases at J; junction bases unmatched: 8. The CDR3 contains 14 residues. CDR3 DNA: TGCAGTGCTAGGTCAGGGGGGAGTGGCACTGAAGCTTTCTTT. Translated: CSARSGGSGTEAFF.

This clonotype was picked up a small number of times. The chain uses TRBV20-1 and TRBJ1-5; D remains unclear. The CDR3 is 15 amino acids. With 0 bases removed from V and 0 bases from J, the gap between germline ends came to 9 bases. The germline gives CDR1 DFQATT, CDR2 SNEGSKA (reference sequence). The CDR3 protein is CSAREGTYSNQPQHF. The CDR3 coding sequence is TGCAGTGCTAGAGAGGGTACCTATAGCAATCAGCCCCAGCATTTT.

This clonotype turned up a few times. V is TRBV20-1 and J is TRBJ1-5; D remains unclear. V shed 0 bases and J shed 0 bases, with 9 bases lying between them. Germline V gene sequence: CDR1 DFQATT, CDR2 SNEGSKA (reference sequence). The CDR3 consists of 15 residues. Written as DNA, the CDR3 is TGCAGTGCTAGAGATGACATATATAGCAATCAGCCCCAGCATTTT. This sequence encodes CSARDDIYSNQPQHF.

The V call is TRBV7-6, the J call TRBJ2-7; possible D gene TRBD1, 5 bases. CDR3 length: 13 residues. From germline, CDR1 is SGHVS and CDR2 FNYEAQ. The V and J ends lost 5 bases and 2 bases respectively, with 10 bases between them. CDR3 sequence (DNA): TGTGCCAGCAGCCAACAGGACACCTACGAGCAGTACTTC. Translating it yields CASSQQDTYEQYF.

This clonotype has more than one count but fewer than ten. This chain uses TRBV15 with TRBJ1-5; D is possibly TRBD1 (5 bases). CDR1 LNHNV and CDR2 YYDKDF come from the germline V gene (reference sequence). Trimming stripped 6 bases from V and 6 bases from J, with 15 bases between. The CDR3 loop spans 14 amino acids. Here the CDR3 DNA reads TGTGCCACCAGATTAGGGCAGAGGGGTCAGCCCCAGCATTTT. This sequence encodes CATRLGQRGQPQHF.

This clonotype was seen only once. V usage is TRBV11-2 and J usage is TRBJ2-7, with TRBD2 matching over 14 bases. The germline V gene encodes CDR1 SGHAT and CDR2 FQNNGV. This CDR3 is 16 amino acids long. The trim removed 3 bases at V and 0 bases at J, leaving 1 base unmatched. CDR3 protein: CASSLTSGGGSYEQYF. CDR3 DNA sequence: TGTGCCAGCAGCTTGACTAGCGGGGGGGGCTCCTACGAGCAGTACTTC. The full variable domain, in which reference TRBV11-2 and TRBJ2-7 provide the parts outside the CDR3, is EAGVAQSPRYKIIEKRQSVAFWCNPISGHATLYWYQQILGQGPKLLIQFQNNGVVDDSQLPKDRFSAERLKGVDSTLKIQPAKLEDSAVYLCASSLTSGGGSYEQYFGPGTRLTVT.

The chain joins TRBV19 to TRBJ1-2, with a tentative D call TRBD1 (6 bases). The CDR3 has 14 amino acids. The V and J ends lost 5 bases and 5 bases respectively, with 15 bases between them. CDR1 and CDR2 (germline): LNHDA, SQIVND (reference sequence). CDR3 region: CASSSRDTSYGYTF. CDR3 in DNA: TGTGCCAGTAGTTCCCGGGACACCTCATATGGCTACACCTTC.